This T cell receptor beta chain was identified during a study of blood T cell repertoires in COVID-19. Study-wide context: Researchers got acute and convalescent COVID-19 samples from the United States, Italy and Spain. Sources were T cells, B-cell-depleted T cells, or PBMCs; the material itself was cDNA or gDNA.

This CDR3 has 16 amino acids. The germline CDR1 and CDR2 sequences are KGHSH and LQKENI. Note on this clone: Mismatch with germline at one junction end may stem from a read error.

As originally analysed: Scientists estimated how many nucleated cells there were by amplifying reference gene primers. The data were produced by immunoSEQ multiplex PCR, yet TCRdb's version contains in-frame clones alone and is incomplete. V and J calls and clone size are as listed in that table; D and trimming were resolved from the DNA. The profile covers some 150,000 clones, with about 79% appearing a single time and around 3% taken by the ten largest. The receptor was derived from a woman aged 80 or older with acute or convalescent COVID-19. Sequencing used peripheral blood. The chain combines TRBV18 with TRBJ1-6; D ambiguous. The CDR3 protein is CATSAGAQSFNSPLHF. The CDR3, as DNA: TGTGCCACCTCAGCAGGCGCGCAGTCGTTTAATTCACCCCTCCACTTT.